Below, 21 T cell receptor beta chains from the same sample are listed, as sequenced in a study of Tregs in tolerant kidney transplant recipients. The assay was immunoSEQ multiplex PCR, and TCRdb's table has in-frame clones only and misses some. Its table lists approximately 15,000 clones. Related graft donors supplied nonmyeloablative bone marrow transplants, and mixed chimerism was transient. Sample: CD8+ T cells from blood (PBMCs), taken 6 months after the transplant. The receptor source for this set is a human patient who received a combined kidney and bone marrow transplant. Some T cells may arise from the graft donor.

Concerning this clone itself: The sequence runs out 3 residues before the end of the CDR3; the remainder is reconstructed from the germline J gene. V is TRBV23-1 and J is TRBJ2-3; TRBD2 is a possible D gene (5 bases). TRBV23-1 is an ORF; its function is uncertain. The V gene lost 0 bases and the J gene lost 6 bases, with 19 bases spanning the gap. The CDR3 loop spans 17 amino acids. The part of the CDR3 DNA that was read is TGCGCCAGCAGTCAATCGACTAAGGTCGGGTGTCGCGATACG. Translating it yields CASSQSTKVGCRDT. The whole CDR3 protein is CASSQSTKVGCRDTQYF.

Details on this clone: The CDR3 end lies 3 residues beyond the end of the read and is filled in from the germline J gene. The gene calls are TRBV7-6 and TRBJ2-2; 12 bases map to TRBD2. Germline-derived CDR1 and CDR2 are SGHVS and FNYEAQ. This CDR3 contains 17 residues. The ends lost 4 bases at V and 6 bases at J; junction bases unmatched: 9. The DNA read from the CDR3 is TGTGCCAGCAGCTACCACCCTAGCGGGGGGGCCGCCGGGGAG. This gives the protein CASSYHPSGGAAGE. The CDR3 reads in full as CASSYHPSGGAAGELFF.

Regarding this clone: The read ends 3 residues before the CDR3 terminus; that terminus is restored from the germline J gene. The chain uses TRBV5-6 and TRBJ2-7; TRBD2 might be the D (6 bases). Per germline, CDR1 SGHDT and CDR2 YYEEEE. Trimming left V 0 bases short and J 4 bases short, with 11 bases between. The CDR3 has 14 residues. CDR3 sequence reads: CASSLVGSGYEQYF. CDR3 DNA (partial): TGTGCCAGCAGCTTGGTCGGGAGCGGGTACGAG.

Points on this clone: Read coverage stops 3 residues before the CDR3 terminus; the germline J gene supplies the remainder. The chain links TRBV5-4 to TRBJ2-2; 7 bases line up with TRBD2. This CDR3 has 16 residues. Germline V lookup: CDR1 SGHNT, CDR2 YYREEE (reference sequence). J was trimmed by 7 bases and V by 4 bases; bases with no gene match: 13. The CDR3 DNA, read in part, is TGTGCCAGCAGCAGCGGGAACCCCTGGGGTGGCGGGGAG. Its translation: CASSSGNPWGGGE. The whole CDR3 protein is CASSSGNPWGGGELFF.

Concerning this clone: The read falls 3 residues short of the CDR3 end, and the missing part is taken from the germline J gene. This chain links TRBV7-2 with TRBJ1-2; no clear D gene. The CDR3 length is 12 residues. Germline V lookup: CDR1 SGHTA, CDR2 FQGNSA. V was shortened by 1 base and J by 5 bases, with 5 bases between the two germline ends. The CDR3 here is CASSLEGYGYTF. Incomplete CDR3 DNA: TGTGCCAGCAGCTTAGAAGGGTATGGC.

A note on this clone: The CDR3 end lies 3 residues beyond the end of the read and is filled in from the germline J gene. The genes are TRBV11-2 and TRBJ2-5; possibly TRBD2 for D (6 bases). V was cut by 5 bases and J by 5 bases, with 15 bases left in between. Germline CDR1 reads SGHAT; CDR2 reads FQNNGV. The CDR3 contains 14 residues. CDR3 bases read: TGTGCCAGCAGCCCGTGGCCGGGGGAGGAGACC. It specifies CASSPWPGEET. The whole CDR3 sequence is CASSPWPGEETQYF.

A word on this clone: The read terminates 3 residues before the CDR3 end, so the remaining end is supplied by the germline J gene. V and J are TRBV7-6 and TRBJ2-7, with TRBD2 matching over 7 bases. In germline, CDR1 is SGHVS, CDR2 FNYEAQ. With 5 bases clipped from V and 6 bases from J, the junction kept 10 bases outside the gene matches. The CDR3 is 14 residues long. The CDR3 here is CASSPRGVVGEQYF. The covered CDR3 bases are TGTGCCAGCAGCCCCCGGGGGGTAGTGGGCGAG.

A word on this clone: Sequencing ends 3 residues short of the CDR3 end; the germline J gene provides the rest. The chain carries TRBV13 and TRBJ2-3; 11 bases map to TRBD2. The V gene's germline CDR1 is PRHDT and CDR2 FYEKMQ (reference sequence). The CDR3 has 16 amino acids. J was trimmed by 0 bases and V by 2 bases; bases with no gene match: 1. CDR3 residues: CASSLLAGGSTDTQYF. CDR3 DNA (partial): TGTGCCAGCAGCTTACTAGCGGGGGGTAGCACAGATACG.

Points on this clone: The read halts 3 residues ahead of the CDR3 end, with the missing end drawn from the germline J gene. The chain recombines TRBV5-6 with TRBJ1-4; unclear D gene. CDR3 length equals 13 residues. Germline V gene sequence: CDR1 SGHDT, CDR2 YYEEEE. CDR3 bases read: TGTGCCAGCAGCTCAGGCCCTGATTCACCA. Its translation is CASSSGPDSP. The full CDR3 is CASSSGPDSPLFF.

As to this clone: The CDR3 end is not reached by the read, which stops 3 residues before it; the germline J gene fills it in. The chain links TRBV20-1 to TRBJ2-7, with D possibly matching TRBD2 (6 bases). The germline V gene encodes CDR1 DFQATT and CDR2 SNEGSKA (reference sequence). This CDR3 spans 13 amino acids. V was shortened by 7 bases and J by 2 bases, with 15 bases between the two germline ends. The sequenced CDR3 bases are TGCAGTGGGAGTTCAGCGGGTACCTACGAG. Translation: CSGSSAGTYE. The whole CDR3 reads CSGSSAGTYEQYF.

To note about this clone: The read falls 3 residues short of the CDR3 end, and the missing part is taken from the germline J gene. The rearrangement uses TRBV5-1 and TRBJ2-1, with TRBD2 matching 11 bases. Per the germline V gene, CDR1 is SGHRS and CDR2 is YFSETQ. V shed 4 bases and J 4 bases; nucleotides not matched to a gene: 4. The CDR3 has 15 amino acids. CDR3 DNA (partial): TGCGCCAGCAGCGAGGGACTAGCGGATTACAATGAG. Translated, it gives CASSEGLADYNE. The full CDR3 protein is CASSEGLADYNEQFF.

Of note for this clone: The read terminates 3 residues before the CDR3 end, so the remaining end is supplied by the germline J gene. The chain links TRBV4-1 to TRBJ2-3; no clear D gene. CDR1 and CDR2 from the germline V gene are MGHRA and YSYEKL. V lost 4 bases to trimming and J lost 2 bases, with 4 bases between them. The CDR3 has 12 residues. The part of the CDR3 DNA that was read is TGCGCCAGCAGCCTAGCCACAGATACG. Its translation is CASSLATDT. The whole CDR3 protein reads CASSLATDTQYF.

With respect to this clone: The DNA ends 3 residues before the CDR3 does, and the rest of the CDR3 is filled in from the germline J gene. This sequence joins TRBV6-1 and TRBJ2-7, with TRBD1 matching 9 bases. Looked up from germline, CDR1 is MNHNS and CDR2 is SASEGT. J lost 6 bases, V lost 1 base, and 4 bases had no gene match. The CDR3 has 14 amino acids. The covered CDR3 bases are TGTGCCAGCAGTGAAGGGGACAGGGTATCCGAG. Its protein is CASSEGDRVSE. The whole CDR3 region reads CASSEGDRVSEQYF.

As concerns this clone: The junction shows a germline mismatch at one end, possibly a read error. The CDR3 end is not reached by the read, which stops 3 residues before it; the germline J gene fills it in. The chain uses TRBV7-9 and TRBJ2-3; TRBD2 might be the D (7 bases). The CDR3 consists of 14 residues. Germline assignment: CDR1 SEHNR and CDR2 FQNEAQ (reference sequence). CDR3 bases read: TGTTCCAGCAGTGAAGGGGGGGCCCTAGATACG. This translates into CSSSEGGALDT. The full CDR3 protein is CSSSEGGALDTQYF.

Here the CDR3 reads CASSLGGVYGQYF. CDR3 DNA, as far as it was read: TGTGCCAGCAGCTTAGGCGGGGTTTATGGT. The chain combines TRBV7-8 with TRBJ2-4; tentatively, D is TRBD2 (6 bases). The sequence runs out 3 residues before the end of the CDR3; the remainder is reconstructed from the germline J gene. Per the germline V gene, CDR1 is SGHVS and CDR2 is FQNEAQ. The CDR3 contains 13 residues.

Comments on this clone: The read ends 3 residues shy of where the CDR3 ends; the end is completed using the germline J gene. The rearrangement joins TRBV7-8 to TRBJ2-2; D not certain. The CDR3 consists of 11 residues. Trimming shortened V by 6 bases and J by 6 bases, and 5 bases separated the two germline ends. Germline lookup yields CDR1 SGHVS and CDR2 FQNEAQ. This CDR3 is CASSPAGELFF. CDR3 bases read: TGTGCCAGCAGTCCGGCCGGGGAG.

About this clone itself: The CDR3 end falls 3 residues outside the read, so it is completed with the germline J gene. The genes are TRBV5-5 and TRBJ1-4, with 7 bases aligning to TRBD1. Germline CDR1 and CDR2: SGHKS and YYEKEE (reference sequence). The CDR3 covers 14 residues. The CDR3 region is CASSQTGAGSPLFF. Partial CDR3 DNA: TGTGCCAGCAGCCAAACAGGGGCAGGTTCACCA.

About this clone: The CDR3 end is not reached by the read, which stops 3 residues before it; the germline J gene fills it in. The V gene is TRBV28, the J gene TRBJ2-1; weak D call: TRBD2 (5 bases). The CDR3 length is 13 residues. The ends were cut back, 6 bases at V and 5 bases at J, with 11 bases in the middle. The germline V gene has CDR1 MDHEN and CDR2 SYDVKM. CDR3: CASRGTGDNEQFF. CDR3 bases read: TGTGCCAGCAGGGGAACCGGGGACAATGAG.

A remark on this clone: The CDR3 end falls 3 residues outside the read, so it is completed with the germline J gene. This chain joins TRBV29-1 and TRBJ2-7; TRBD1 might be the D (5 bases). CDR1 SQVTM and CDR2 ANQGSEA come from the germline V gene. V shed 3 bases and J shed 3 bases, with 9 bases lying between them. This CDR3 spans 12 amino acids. The CDR3 region is CSVETANYEQYF. CDR3 DNA (partial): TGCAGCGTTGAGACAGCGAACTACGAG.

Points on this clone: The CDR3 end is not reached by the read, which stops 3 residues before it; the germline J gene fills it in. V usage is TRBV19 and J usage is TRBJ2-1, with 14 bases identical to TRBD2. The CDR3 totals 16 residues. CDR1 and CDR2 from the germline V gene are LNHDA and SQIVND (reference sequence). Trimming at V came to 5 bases and at J to 4 bases, leaving 4 bases not matched to a gene. The CDR3 DNA, read in part, is TGTGCCAGTAGTCCGACTAGCGGGGGGGCGTACAATGAG. Its protein is CASSPTSGGAYNE. The full-length CDR3 reads as CASSPTSGGAYNEQFF.

The part of the CDR3 DNA that was read is TGCGCCAGCAGTACGCGACAGGGGAGTGAA. Its translation: CASSTRQGSE. The full CDR3 protein reads CASSTRQGSEAFF. This rearrangement joins TRBV5-1 to TRBJ1-1; TRBD1 matches at 8 bases. The sequenced fragment ends 3 residues before the CDR3 boundary, so the rest is inferred from the germline J gene. V gave up 5 bases and J gave up 7 bases; unmatched junction bases: 7. The CDR3 is made up of 13 amino acids. CDR1 SGHRS and CDR2 YFSETQ come from the germline V gene. The whole variable domain, remainder taken from reference TRBV5-1 and TRBJ1-1, is KAGVTQTPRYLIKTRGQQVTLSCSPISGHRSVSWYQQTPGQGLQFLFEYFSETQRNKGNFPGRFSGRQFSNSRSEMNVSTLELGDSALYLCASSTRQGSEAFFGQGTRLTVV.